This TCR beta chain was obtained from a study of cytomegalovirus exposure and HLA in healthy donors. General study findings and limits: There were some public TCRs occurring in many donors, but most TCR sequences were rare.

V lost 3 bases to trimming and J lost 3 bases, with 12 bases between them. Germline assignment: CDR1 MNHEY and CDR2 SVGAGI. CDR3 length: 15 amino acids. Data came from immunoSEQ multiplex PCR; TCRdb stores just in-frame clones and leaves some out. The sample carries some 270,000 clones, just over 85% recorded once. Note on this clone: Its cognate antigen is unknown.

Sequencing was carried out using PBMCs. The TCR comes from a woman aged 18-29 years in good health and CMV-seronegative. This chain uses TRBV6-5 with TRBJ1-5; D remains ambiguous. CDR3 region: CASSYGRGHNQPQHF. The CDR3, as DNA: TGTGCCAGCAGTTATGGTAGAGGTCACAATCAGCCCCAGCATTTT.